The TCR beta chain described here comes from a study of T cell repertoires in ileal Crohn's disease. Overall study findings and caveats: High-frequency clones were more common in sorted CD8 than CD4 cells.

Noted time point: inflamed ileum from the surgical specimen. Method: immunoSEQ multiplex PCR; TCRdb's copy keeps in-frame clones and lacks some. The sample records 2,500 to 3,500 clones, more than 75% being singletons. CDR3 size: 15 residues. V trimming: 3 bases; J trimming: 1 base; junction bases outside the gene matches: 5. Germline V gives CDR1 SGHDN, CDR2 FVKESK. This clone came up a few times. Its target is unknown. Sequencing was done on a sample of ileal tissue. The TCR was taken from an adult with Crohn's disease. The gene calls are TRBV14 and TRBJ2-7; 8 bases agree with TRBD2. Here the CDR3 reads CASSHTSGSSYEQYF. CDR3 DNA: TGTGCCAGCAGCCACACCAGCGGGAGTTCCTACGAGCAGTACTTC.